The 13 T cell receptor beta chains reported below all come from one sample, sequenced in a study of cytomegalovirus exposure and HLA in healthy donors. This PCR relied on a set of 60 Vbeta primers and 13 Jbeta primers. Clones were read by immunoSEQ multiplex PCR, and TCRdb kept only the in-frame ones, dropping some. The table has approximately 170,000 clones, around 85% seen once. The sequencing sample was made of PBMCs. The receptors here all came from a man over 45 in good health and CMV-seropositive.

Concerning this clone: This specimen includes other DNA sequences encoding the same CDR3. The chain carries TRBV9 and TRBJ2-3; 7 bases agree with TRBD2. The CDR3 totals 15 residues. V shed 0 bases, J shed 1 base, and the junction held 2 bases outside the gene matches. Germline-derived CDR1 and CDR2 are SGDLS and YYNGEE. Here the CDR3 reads CASSVAGGRTDTQYF. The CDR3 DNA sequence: TGTGCCAGCAGCGTAGCGGGAGGACGCACAGATACGCAGTATTTT. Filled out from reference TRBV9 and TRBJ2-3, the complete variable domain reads DSGVTQTPKHLITATGQRVTLRCSPRSGDLSVYWYQQSLDQGLQFLIQYYNGEERAKGNILERFSAQQFPDLHSELNLSSLELGDSALYFCASSVAGGRTDTQYFGPGTRLTVL.

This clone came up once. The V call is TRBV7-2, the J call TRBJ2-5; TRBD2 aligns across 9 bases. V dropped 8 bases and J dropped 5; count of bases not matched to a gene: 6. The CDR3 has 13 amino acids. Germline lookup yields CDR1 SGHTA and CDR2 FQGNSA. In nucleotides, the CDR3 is TGTGCCAGCGGCGGGGGGGCACGGGAGACCCAGTACTTC. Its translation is CASGGGARETQYF.

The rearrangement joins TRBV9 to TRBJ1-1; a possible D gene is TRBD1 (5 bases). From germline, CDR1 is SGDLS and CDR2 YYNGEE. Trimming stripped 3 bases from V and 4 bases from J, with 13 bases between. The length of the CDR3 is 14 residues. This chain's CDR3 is CASSERMGGTEAFF. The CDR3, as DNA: TGTGCCAGCAGCGAACGAATGGGGGGCACTGAAGCTTTCTTT.

The CDR3 coding sequence is TGTGCCAGCACCCTCGTATCCTACGAGCAGTACTTC. This encodes CASTLVSYEQYF. The genes are TRBV2 and TRBJ2-7; D uncertain. This CDR3 comprises 12 residues. Germline V gene sequence: CDR1 SNHLY, CDR2 FYNNEI. V gave up 7 bases and J gave up 1 base, with 8 bases separating them. Looking up the rest from reference TRBV2 and TRBJ2-7 gives the full variable domain: EPEVTQTPSHQVTQMGQEVILRCVPISNHLYFYWYRQILGQKVEFLVSFYNNEISEKSEIFDDQFSVERPDGSNFTLKIRSTKLEDSAMYFCASTLVSYEQYFGPGTRLTVT.

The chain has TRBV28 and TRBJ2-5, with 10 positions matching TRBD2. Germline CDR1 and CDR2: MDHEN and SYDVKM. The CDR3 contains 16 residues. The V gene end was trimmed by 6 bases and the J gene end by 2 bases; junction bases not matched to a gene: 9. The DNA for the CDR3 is TGTGCCAGCAGCCTCGGACTAGCGGCAACACAAGAGACCCAGTACTTC. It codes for CASSLGLAATQETQYF.

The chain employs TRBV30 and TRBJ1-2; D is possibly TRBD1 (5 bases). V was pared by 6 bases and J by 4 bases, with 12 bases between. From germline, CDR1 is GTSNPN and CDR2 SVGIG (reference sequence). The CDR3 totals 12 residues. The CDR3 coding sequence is TGTGCCTGCCAGGGAGCGGGCTATGGCTACACCTTC. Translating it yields CACQGAGYGYTF.

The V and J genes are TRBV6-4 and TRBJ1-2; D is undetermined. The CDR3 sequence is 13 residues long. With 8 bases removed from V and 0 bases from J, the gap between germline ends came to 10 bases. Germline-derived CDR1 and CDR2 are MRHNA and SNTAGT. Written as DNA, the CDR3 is TGTGCCAGCCGGGATCCAACTAACTATGGCTACACCTTC. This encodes CASRDPTNYGYTF.

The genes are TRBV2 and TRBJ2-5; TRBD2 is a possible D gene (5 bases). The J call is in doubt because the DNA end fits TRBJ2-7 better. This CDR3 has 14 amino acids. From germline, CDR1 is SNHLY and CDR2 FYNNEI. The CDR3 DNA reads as TGTGCCAGCAGTTCGGACTCCAGCTCCTACGAGCAGTACTTC. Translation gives CASSSDSSSYEQYF.

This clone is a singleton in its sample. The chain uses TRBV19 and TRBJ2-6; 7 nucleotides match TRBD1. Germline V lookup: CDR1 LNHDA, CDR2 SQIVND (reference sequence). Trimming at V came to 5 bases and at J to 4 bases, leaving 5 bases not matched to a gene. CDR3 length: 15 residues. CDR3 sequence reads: CASSEGAAGANVLTF. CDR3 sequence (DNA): TGTGCCAGTAGTGAGGGGGCAGCAGGGGCCAACGTCCTGACTTTC.

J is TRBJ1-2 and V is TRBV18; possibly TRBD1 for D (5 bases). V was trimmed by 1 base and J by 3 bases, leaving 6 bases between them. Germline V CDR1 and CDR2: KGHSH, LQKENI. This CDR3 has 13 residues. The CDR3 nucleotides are TGTGCCAGCTCACCACAAGGGGACTATGGCTACACCTTC. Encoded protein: CASSPQGDYGYTF.

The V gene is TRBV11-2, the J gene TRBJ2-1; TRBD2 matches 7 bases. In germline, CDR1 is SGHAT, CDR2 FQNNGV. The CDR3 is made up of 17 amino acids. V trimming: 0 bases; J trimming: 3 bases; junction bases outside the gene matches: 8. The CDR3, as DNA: TGTGCCAGCAGCTTAGAATTCGGGCTAGCGGTCTACAATGAGCAGTTCTTC. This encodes CASSLEFGLAVYNEQFF.

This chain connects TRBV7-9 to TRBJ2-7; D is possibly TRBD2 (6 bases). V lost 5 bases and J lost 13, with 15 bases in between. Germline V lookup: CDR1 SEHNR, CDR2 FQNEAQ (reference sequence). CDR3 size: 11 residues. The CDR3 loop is CASSTRTNVYF. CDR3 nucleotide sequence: TGTGCCAGCAGCACCCGGACTAACGTCTACTTC. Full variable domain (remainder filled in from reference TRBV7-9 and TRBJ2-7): DTGVSQNPRHKITKRGQNVTFRCDPISEHNRLYWYRQTLGQGPEFLTYFQNEAQLEKSRLLSDRFSAERPKGSFSTLEIQRTEQGDSAMYLCASSTRTNVYFGPGTRLTVT.

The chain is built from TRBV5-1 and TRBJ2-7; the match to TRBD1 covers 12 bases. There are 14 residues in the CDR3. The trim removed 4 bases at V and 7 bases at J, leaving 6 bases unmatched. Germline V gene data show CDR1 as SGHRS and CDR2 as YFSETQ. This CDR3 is CASSQGTGGVEQYF. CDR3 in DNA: TGCGCCAGCAGCCAGGGGACAGGGGGCGTTGAGCAGTACTTC.